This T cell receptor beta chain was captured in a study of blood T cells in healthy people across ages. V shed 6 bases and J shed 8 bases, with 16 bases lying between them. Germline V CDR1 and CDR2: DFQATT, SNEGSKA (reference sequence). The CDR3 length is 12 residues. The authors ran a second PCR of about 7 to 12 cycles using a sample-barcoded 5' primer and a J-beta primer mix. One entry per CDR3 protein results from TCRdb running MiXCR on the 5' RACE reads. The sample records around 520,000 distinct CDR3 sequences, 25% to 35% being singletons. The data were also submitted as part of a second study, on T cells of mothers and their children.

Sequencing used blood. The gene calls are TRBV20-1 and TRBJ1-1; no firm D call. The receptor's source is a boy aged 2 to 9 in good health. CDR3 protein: CSAPYTAAEAFF. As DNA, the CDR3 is TGCAGTGCCCCCTACACAGCGGCAGAAGCTTTCTTT.